This passage covers 22 T cell receptor beta chains from one sample sequenced in a study of blood T cells in healthy people across ages. The second PCR ran about 6 to 11 cycles with a sample-barcoded 5' primer and J-beta primers. MiXCR was run by TCRdb on the 5' RACE reads, yielding one entry per CDR3 protein. The data show approximately 800,000 distinct CDR3 sequences, with roughly 56% seen just once and around 24% held by the top ten. The sample taken for sequencing was blood. The receptors shown here come from a man aged 35 to 55 in good health.

V gene TRBV6-2 or TRBV6-3 combines with J gene TRBJ2-5, with TRBD1 identical over 8 bases. The trim removed 2 bases at V and 5 bases at J, leaving 10 bases unmatched. CDR1 is MNHEY and CDR2 is SVGEGT in the germline V gene. This CDR3 has 16 amino acids. DNA for the CDR3: TGTGCCAGCAGTTACAAGGCAGGGGGCGAAGAGGAGACCCAGTACTTC. This sequence encodes CASSYKAGGEEETQYF.

This clonotype was counted a few times. The J gene is TRBJ1-2, the V gene TRBV18, with a tentative D call TRBD1 (5 bases). Germline V gene lookup returns CDR1 KGHSH and CDR2 LQKENI. Trimming took 3 bases from V and 4 from J, leaving 15 bases between them. The CDR3 has 15 amino acids. CDR3 DNA: TGTGCCAGCTCACCTCGTGAAACAGGCTCCTATGGCTACACCTTC. Its protein product is CASSPRETGSYGYTF.

The chain joins TRBV27 to TRBJ1-4; perhaps TRBD1 as D (6 bases). CDR1 is MNHEY and CDR2 is SMNVEV in the germline V gene (reference sequence). V lost 7 bases to trimming and J lost 0 bases, with 12 bases between them. The length of the CDR3 is 15 residues. The CDR3 is CASTSPGATNEKLFF. The CDR3 nucleotides read TGTGCCAGCACCTCCCCAGGGGCAACTAATGAAAAACTGTTTTTT.

The table lists this clonotype with a few counts. This sequence joins TRBV6-2 or TRBV6-3 and TRBJ1-1; TRBD1 is a possible D gene (6 bases). Germline CDR1 is MNHEY and CDR2 is SVGEGT. Between the trimmed V and J ends, which lost 5 bases and 4 bases, there was a span of 14 bases. The CDR3 consists of 14 residues. The CDR3 region is CASSPTGIGTEAFF. CDR3 DNA: TGTGCCAGCAGTCCAACAGGGATTGGCACTGAAGCTTTCTTT.

V usage is TRBV28 and J usage is TRBJ2-7; D remains ambiguous. V lost 8 bases and J 0 bases, leaving 11 bases between the germline ends. Per germline, CDR1 MDHEN and CDR2 SYDVKM. The CDR3 totals 13 residues. CDR3 amino acids: CASYKLDSYEQYF. The CDR3 DNA sequence: TGTGCCAGCTATAAGTTAGACTCCTACGAGCAGTACTTC.

At least ten counts were recorded for this clonotype. The chain carries TRBV7-2 and TRBJ1-1; 9 nucleotides match TRBD1. CDR1 is SGHTA and CDR2 is FQGNSA in the germline V gene. J was trimmed by 0 bases and V by 5 bases; bases with no gene match: 4. There are 15 residues in the CDR3. CDR3: CASSPWTGVNTEAFF. The CDR3, as DNA: TGTGCCAGCAGCCCCTGGACAGGGGTGAACACTGAAGCTTTCTTT.

The V and J genes are TRBV11-2 and TRBJ2-3, with a weak D call TRBD1 (6 bases). The CDR3 contains 14 residues. The germline V gene encodes CDR1 SGHAT and CDR2 FQNNGV. V lost 10 bases and J lost 2, with 16 bases in between. CDR3 protein: CATSRQDFTDTQYF. The CDR3 DNA is TGTGCCACCTCTAGACAGGACTTCACAGATACGCAGTATTTT. The variable domain in full, completed from reference TRBV11-2 and TRBJ2-3, reads EAGVAQSPRYKIIEKRQSVAFWCNPISGHATLYWYQQILGQGPKLLIQFQNNGVVDDSQLPKDRFSAERLKGVDSTLKIQPAKLEDSAVYLCATSRQDFTDTQYFGPGTRLTVL.

This clonotype was seen a few times. The chain links TRBV5-1 to TRBJ2-5; no clear D. V was cut by 5 bases and J by 2 bases, with 16 bases left in between. Germline V gene sequence: CDR1 SGHRS, CDR2 YFSETQ. The CDR3 is made up of 15 amino acids. DNA of the CDR3: TGCGCCAGCAGATCCCTTGTCAGACCTCAAGAGACCCAGTACTTC. This encodes CASRSLVRPQETQYF.

The chain uses TRBV28 and TRBJ2-5; 11 bases match TRBD1. The V gene's germline CDR1 is MDHEN and CDR2 SYDVKM. The CDR3 loop spans 17 amino acids. V trimming: 5 bases; J trimming: 3 bases; junction bases outside the gene matches: 11. CDR3 nucleotides: TGTGCCAGCAGTATTGGACCCCCGGGACAGGGGGAAGAGACCCAGTACTTC. Translation gives CASSIGPPGQGEETQYF.

This clonotype was observed a handful of times. The CDR3 reads CATSDLLDRGNIQYF. The DNA of the CDR3 is TGTGCCACCAGTGATTTACTGGACAGGGGGAACATTCAGTACTTC. The V gene is TRBV24-1, the J gene TRBJ2-4, with 10 positions matching TRBD1. With V trimmed by 1 base and J by 7 bases, 3 bases remained unmatched. The CDR3 length is 15 residues. Germline-derived CDR1 and CDR2 are KGHDR and SFDVKD.

The chain joins TRBV7-6 to TRBJ1-5; no clear D. The length of the CDR3 is 16 residues. Germline V gene sequence: CDR1 SGHVS, CDR2 FNYEAQ. The V gene lost 4 bases and the J gene lost 2 bases, with 15 bases spanning the gap. The CDR3: CASSSLTGNGNQPQHF. CDR3 bases: TGTGCCAGCAGCTCATTAACCGGGAACGGCAATCAGCCCCAGCATTTT.

The chain couples TRBV2 to TRBJ2-3; D gene uncertain. The ends were cut back, 4 bases at V and 2 bases at J, with 7 bases in the middle. The CDR3 extends over 13 amino acids. Germline CDR1 and CDR2: SNHLY and FYNNEI. The CDR3 nucleotides read TGTGCCAGCAGTGTGCTTGACACAGATACGCAGTATTTT. This translates into CASSVLDTDTQYF. Filled out from reference TRBV2 and TRBJ2-3, the complete variable domain reads EPEVTQTPSHQVTQMGQEVILRCVPISNHLYFYWYRQILGQKVEFLVSFYNNEISEKSEIFDDQFSVERPDGSNFTLKIRSTKLEDSAMYFCASSVLDTDTQYFGPGTRLTVL.

This clonotype has just one count. A much more abundant neighbour one base away suggests this may be a read error. The chain carries TRBV12-3 or TRBV12-4 and TRBJ2-7; D may be TRBD1 or TRBD2 (6 bases each). The CDR3 has 15 residues. This chain's CDR3 is CTSSPGGGNSYEQYF. In DNA, the CDR3 is TGTACCAGCAGTCCTGGAGGGGGGAACTCCTACGAGCAGTACTTC.

This clonotype was seen a single time. This chain joins TRBV9 and TRBJ2-3; no clear D gene. This CDR3 is built from 15 residues. Germline loops: CDR1 SGDLS, CDR2 YYNGEE. V shed 5 bases and J shed 3 bases, with 16 bases lying between them. The CDR3 sequence: CASRSLVAATDTQYF. The CDR3 nucleotides are TGTGCCAGCAGGTCTCTGGTTGCAGCGACAGATACGCAGTATTTT.

There are a few counts of this clonotype. In DNA, the CDR3 is TGTGCCAGCGGGGCTGGTCAAGAGACCCAGTACTTC. It is translated as CASGAGQETQYF. This rearrangement joins TRBV28 to TRBJ2-5, with a weak D call TRBD1 (5 bases). The CDR3 has 12 residues. The V end lost 8 bases, the J end lost 2 bases, and 9 bases lay between the germline ends. CDR1 and CDR2 (germline): MDHEN, SYDVKM.

Note on this clonotype: The junction and the germline gene differ at one end; a read error may be behind it. This chain links TRBV6-2 or TRBV6-3 with TRBJ2-7; 7 bases agree with TRBD1. Germline V gene sequence: CDR1 MNHEY, CDR2 SVGEGT. This CDR3 is built from 13 residues. The CDR3 DNA reads TGTGCCTGCAGTTACGAGAGGGGGCTGGACCAGTACTTC. It specifies CACSYERGLDQYF.

The chain joins TRBV20-1 to TRBJ2-7; D possibly matches TRBD1 or TRBD2 (5 bases each). CDR3 size: 13 residues. V lost 6 bases and J lost 2, with 14 bases in between. CDR1 and CDR2 (germline): DFQATT, SNEGSKA (reference sequence). The DNA for the CDR3 is TGCAGTGCCAGGCACGGGACCACCTACGAGCAGTACTTC. Amino acid sequence: CSARHGTTYEQYF.

This chain joins TRBV7-3 and TRBJ1-1; no firm D call. CDR1 and CDR2 (germline): SGHTA, FQGTGA. The CDR3 is 14 residues long. Trimming pared 3 bases from V and 1 base from J, leaving 9 bases between. CDR3 loop: CASSFGGQNTEAFF. The CDR3 DNA sequence: TGTGCCAGCAGCTTTGGTGGCCAGAACACTGAAGCTTTCTTT.

This clonotype was observed a few times. The rearrangement links TRBV28 to TRBJ2-5, with 8 bases identical to TRBD2. TRBJ2-7 explains the end of the DNA better; the J call may be wrong. CDR1 and CDR2 from the germline V gene are MDHEN and SYDVKM. This CDR3 spans 16 amino acids. The CDR3 nucleotides are TGTGCCAGCAGCATTGGGACGGGGGGGAGCTCCTACGAGCAGTACTTC. Amino acid sequence: CASSIGTGGSSYEQYF.

The chain links TRBV20-1 to TRBJ2-7, with D unclear. The CDR3 extends over 13 amino acids. Per the germline V gene, CDR1 is DFQATT and CDR2 is SNEGSKA (reference sequence). The V end lost 0 bases, the J end lost 5 bases, and 11 bases lay between the germline ends. The CDR3 sequence is CSARDNDGHEQYF. In DNA form, the CDR3 reads TGCAGTGCTAGAGACAATGACGGTCACGAGCAGTACTTC.

CDR3 bases: TGCGCCAGCAGCTCCGACGAAACTAGCGGGAGTTGGTACGAGCAGTACTTC. Translating gives CASSSDETSGSWYEQYF. The rearrangement joins TRBV5-1 to TRBJ2-7, with TRBD2 matching 11 bases. Per germline, CDR1 SGHRS and CDR2 YFSETQ. This CDR3 has 17 amino acids. J was trimmed by 4 bases and V by 3 bases; bases with no gene match: 12.

This clonotype has more than one count but fewer than ten. The V call is TRBV5-1, the J call TRBJ1-6, with TRBD1 as a possible D gene (6 bases). This CDR3 has 14 residues. V dropped 4 bases and J dropped 7 bases, with 12 bases sitting between them. Germline V CDR1 and CDR2: SGHRS, YFSETQ. The CDR3 region has the DNA TGCGCCAGCAGCCCGGACAGCTCCAATTCACCCCTCCACTTT. Its translation: CASSPDSSNSPLHF. Full variable domain (remainder filled in from reference TRBV5-1 and TRBJ1-6): KAGVTQTPRYLIKTRGQQVTLSCSPISGHRSVSWYQQTPGQGLQFLFEYFSETQRNKGNFPGRFSGRQFSNSRSEMNVSTLELGDSALYLCASSPDSSNSPLHFGNGTRLTVT.